This is a list of T cell receptor beta chains from one sample in a study of human T cells and chemical hapten exposure. TCRdb analysed the RACE reads with MiXCR anew, one entry per CDR3 protein. Among roughly 380,000 distinct CDR3 sequences listed, about 5.1% were seen once. Here the sequenced sample was whole blood, taken in connection with sensitization to the hapten diphenylcyclopropenone (DPC). The source is a woman aged 45-59 years with alopecia areata. Some clones in this sample may be carry-over from other donors' samples. Each CDR3 is given with its conserved first and last residue. The D gene is left open where the match is weak. The size field is filled for only some rows; it gives once, few, many or a size class.

TRBJ2-1 | few | TRBD2 | TRBV11-2 | TGTGCCAGCAGCTTGACTAGCAGTGAGCAGTTCTTC | CASSLTSSEQFF
TRBJ2-2 | many | TRBD1 | TRBV18 | TGTGCCAGCTCGACGGGACAGGGGAACACCGGGGAGCTGTTTTTT | CASSTGQGNTGELFF
TRBJ2-3 | many | - | TRBV7-6 | TGTGCCAGCAGACTGACAGGAAGCACAGATACGCAGTATTTT | CASRLTGSTDTQYF
TRBJ1-2 | many | - | TRBV12-3/TRBV12-4 | TGTGCCAGCAGTTTGTCTCATATTTCTGGCTACACCTTC | CASSLSHISGYTF
TRBJ1-1 | - | - | TRBV2 | TGTGCCAGCAGTAAGATTACAGGGAACACTGAAGCTTTCTTT | CASSKITGNTEAFF
TRBJ1-1 | many | - | TRBV4-3 | TGCGCCAGCAGCCAAAACCTAGTCCGCGCTGAAGCTTTCTTT | CASSQNLVRAEAFF
TRBJ2-1 | - | TRBD1 | TRBV19 | TGTGCCAGTAGTGCCAAACGGACAGGGGATGAGCAGTTCTTC | CASSAKRTGDEQFF
TRBJ2-1 | few | TRBD2 | TRBV6-1 | TGTGCCAGCAGCCTTAGCGGGGGAGTTAATGAGCAGTTCTTC | CASSLSGGVNEQFF
TRBJ2-1 | many | - | TRBV27 | TGTGCCAGCAGTTCCCACCCCCACAATGAGCAGTTCTTC | CASSSHPHNEQFF
TRBJ1-1 | many | - | TRBV5-1 | TGCGCCAGCAGCCCGGGACCATGGGTGGCTGAAGCTTTCTTT | CASSPGPWVAEAFF
TRBJ1-6 | many | - | TRBV7-2 | TGTGCCAGCACCTTAGTCCAGGAATATAATTCACCCCTCCACTTT | CASTLVQEYNSPLHF
TRBJ1-2 | - | - | TRBV6-2/TRBV6-3 | TGTGCCAGCAGTTACACGCAGGTCTATGGCTACACCTTC | CASSYTQVYGYTF
TRBJ2-2 | many | - | TRBV4-1 | TGCGCCAGCAGCCGACAGACTAGAACGAACACCGGGGAGCTGTTTTTT | CASSRQTRTNTGELFF
TRBJ2-2 | - | TRBD1 | TRBV9 | TGTGCCAGCAGCCCCGGACAGGGAGGTTTGGTGAACACCGGGGAGCTGTTTTTT | CASSPGQGGLVNTGELFF
TRBJ2-3 | many | - | TRBV29-1 | TGCAGCGTTGGGCGCGGGGTCGGGGATACGCAGTATTTT | CSVGRGVGDTQYF
TRBJ2-7 | many | - | TRBV10-3 | TGTGCCATCAGCCCCAATGATGAGGAGCAGTACTTC | CAISPNDEEQYF
TRBJ1-4 | many | - | TRBV5-1 | TGCGCCAGCAGCTTGATGGGATCGGATGAAAAACTGTTTTTT | CASSLMGSDEKLFF
TRBJ1-3 | - | - | TRBV5-5 | TGTGCCAGCAGCCCATTTGACATATCTGGAAACACCATATATTTT | CASSPFDISGNTIYF
TRBJ2-1 | - | TRBD2 | TRBV7-2 | TGTGCCAGCAGTTTGACTAGCGGAAACTACAATGAGCAGTTCTTC | CASSLTSGNYNEQFF
TRBJ1-1 | many | - | TRBV2 | TGTGCCAGCAGTGAAGCTGGGGGGCCTTTCTACACTGAAGCTTTCTTT | CASSEAGGPFYTEAFF
TRBJ2-4 | - | - | TRBV12-3/TRBV12-4 | TGTGCCAGCAGTTTTGGTACCTCAAAGTACTTC | CASSFGTSKYF
TRBJ2-1 | - | TRBD2 | TRBV29-1 | TGCAGCGTTGAAGAATTAGCGGGAGACAATGAGCAGTTCTTC | CSVEELAGDNEQFF
TRBJ2-7 | many | TRBD2 | TRBV5-1 | TGCGCCAGCAGCTTGCTAGCGGGAGTTACGGGCGGCGAGCAGTACTTC | CASSLLAGVTGGEQYF
TRBJ2-1 | many | - | TRBV12-3/TRBV12-4 | TGTGCCAGCAGTCCGGACTCGAACCCAGCTCGTGAGCAGTTCTTC | CASSPDSNPAREQFF
TRBJ1-2 | few | TRBD1 | TRBV7-6 | TGTGCCAGCAGCCCCACGACAGGGGTCAGTAGCTATGGCTACACCTTC | CASSPTTGVSSYGYTF
TRBJ2-2 | - | - | TRBV3-1 | TGTGCCAGCAGCCCGATGATCAACAGGGCCGGGGAGCTGTTTTTT | CASSPMINRAGELFF
TRBJ2-7 | many | - | TRBV20-1 | TGCAGTCCCCGCGGGACCCGGTCCTACGAGCAGTACTTC | CSPRGTRSYEQYF
TRBJ1-4 | - | - | TRBV11-2 | TGTGCCAGCAGCTTAGCCGGGTTTGGAACAACTAATGAAAAACTGTTTTTT | CASSLAGFGTTNEKLFF
TRBJ2-1 | many | TRBD2 | TRBV2 | TGTGCCAGCATTCACCCGGACAAACTAGCGGAGCAGTTCTTC | CASIHPDKLAEQFF
TRBJ2-7 | many | TRBD2 | TRBV12-3/TRBV12-4 | TGTGCCAGCCAGGGGAGCGGGACTAGAAACTCCTACGAGCAGTACTTC | CASQGSGTRNSYEQYF
TRBJ1-1 | many | - | TRBV5-1 | TGCGCCAGCAGCTTGTACGCCATGAACACTGAAGCTTTCTTT | CASSLYAMNTEAFF
TRBJ1-1 | many | - | TRBV6-5 | TGTGCCAGCAGTTACTCTGGACGGATGAACACTGAAGCTTTCTTT | CASSYSGRMNTEAFF
TRBJ1-2 | - | - | TRBV27 | TGTGCCAGCAGTTTGTTGGGGAACCCCTCTGATGGCTACACCTTC | CASSLLGNPSDGYTF
TRBJ2-7 | - | - | TRBV4-3 | TGCGCCAGCAGCCAAGAAGGCGGGGACAGCTCCTACGAGCAGTACTTC | CASSQEGGDSSYEQYF
TRBJ2-1 | - | - | TRBV12-3/TRBV12-4 | TGTGCCAGCAGAAAGGACGGTCACAATGAGCAGTTCTTC | CASRKDGHNEQFF
TRBJ2-1 | few | TRBD2 | TRBV7-9 | TGTGCCAGCAGGGGCCCTGGGACTAGCGCCTACAATGAGCAGTTCTTC | CASRGPGTSAYNEQFF
TRBJ1-1 | few | - | TRBV27 | TGTGCCAGCAGTCTCACAGGGACCGTCGGTTTAACTGAAGCTTTCTTT | CASSLTGTVGLTEAFF